The 11 T cell receptor beta chains given below trace back to one sample, sequenced in a study of cytomegalovirus exposure and HLA in healthy donors. The study ran its PCR with 60 Vbeta and 13 Jbeta primers. Sequenced by immunoSEQ multiplex PCR; TCRdb stores in-frame clones only, minus some. The data show about 140,000 clones, roughly 80% seen once. The specimen sequenced was PBMCs. These receptors were collected from a female donor in good health and CMV-seronegative.

The V call is TRBV29-1, the J call TRBJ2-7, with D tentatively TRBD2 (5 bases). V lost 2 bases, J lost 7 bases, and 18 bases lay in between. The CDR3 has 14 amino acids. Germline V gene lookup returns CDR1 SQVTM and CDR2 ANQGSEA. Here the CDR3 reads CSVELGSEGWEQYF. The CDR3 nucleotides are TGCAGCGTTGAATTGGGTAGCGAGGGTTGGGAGCAGTACTTC.

This clone was seen just once. The V and J genes are TRBV29-1 and TRBJ2-1, with D perhaps TRBD1 (5 bases). The length of the CDR3 is 13 residues. Looked up from germline, CDR1 is SQVTM and CDR2 is ANQGSEA. V lost 2 bases and J 4 bases, leaving 9 bases between the germline ends. The CDR3 protein is CSVELQGYNEQFF. The CDR3 bases are TGCAGCGTTGAACTGCAGGGTTACAATGAGCAGTTCTTC.

The rearrangement joins TRBV6-5 to TRBJ1-2; 7 nucleotides match TRBD1. V trimming: 6 bases; J trimming: 5 bases; junction bases outside the gene matches: 9. Germline CDR1 is MNHEY and CDR2 is SVGAGI. This CDR3 region has 14 residues. CDR3 in amino acids: CASSRGQDLYGYTF. DNA of the CDR3: TGTGCCAGCAGCCGAGGACAGGACCTTTATGGCTACACCTTC.

The chain joins TRBV4-1 to TRBJ1-5; D not certain. The germline V gene encodes CDR1 MGHRA and CDR2 YSYEKL. Trimming removed 3 bases from V and 6 bases from J, with 9 bases in between. The CDR3 has 13 residues. The CDR3 region has the DNA TGCGCCAGCAGCCAGCCCCGAGCTCAGCCCCAGCATTTT. Translating it yields CASSQPRAQPQHF.

V gene TRBV7-9 combines with J gene TRBJ2-1, with D possibly TRBD2 on 5 matching bases. The V gene lost 4 bases and the J gene lost 2 bases, with 18 bases spanning the gap. CDR3 length: 17 amino acids. Looked up from germline, CDR1 is SEHNR and CDR2 is FQNEAQ (reference sequence). The CDR3, as DNA: TGTGCCAGCAGCTCGCCCTCTGTGGACTCCGCCTACAATGAGCAGTTCTTC. This gives the protein CASSSPSVDSAYNEQFF.

The chain combines TRBV14 with TRBJ1-1, with TRBD1 matching 8 bases. The junction had 0 bases not matched to a gene; V was cut back by 2 bases and J by 1 base. Looked up from germline, CDR1 is SGHDN and CDR2 is FVKESK. The CDR3 sequence is 14 residues long. CDR3: CASSQTGGNTEAFF. DNA for the CDR3: TGTGCCAGCAGCCAAACAGGGGGGAACACTGAAGCTTTCTTT.

J is TRBJ2-7 and V is TRBV5-1; TRBD1 is a possible D gene (7 bases). The CDR3 extends over 15 amino acids. Trimming stripped 0 bases from V and 2 bases from J, with 12 bases between. From germline, CDR1 is SGHRS and CDR2 YFSETQ. Written as DNA, the CDR3 is TGCGCCAGCAGCTTGGTGGCAGGGGGGACCTACGAGCAGTACTTC. Its translation is CASSLVAGGTYEQYF.

The V and J genes are TRBV5-4 and TRBJ2-7, with D possibly matching TRBD2 (5 bases). The CDR3 runs to 15 residues. Germline V gene data show CDR1 as SGHNT and CDR2 as YYREEE (reference sequence). Trimming took 0 bases from V and 4 from J, leaving 14 bases between them. The CDR3 nucleotides read TGTGCCAGCAGCTTGGGAGGTGAGGGCCCTTACGAGCAGTACTTC. It yields the protein CASSLGGEGPYEQYF.

The V call is TRBV7-6, the J call TRBJ1-1; 10 nucleotides align to TRBD1. The V gene's germline CDR1 is SGHVS and CDR2 FNYEAQ. CDR3 length equals 14 residues. Germline trimming cut 5 bases from V and 4 bases from J; bases unmatched to any gene: 4. The CDR3 reads CASSTRTGGTEAFF. CDR3 sequence (DNA): TGTGCCAGCAGCACCCGGACAGGGGGCACTGAAGCTTTCTTT. Based on the CDR3 plus reference TRBV7-6 and TRBJ1-1, the full variable domain is GAGVSQSPRYKVTKRGQDVALRCDPISGHVSLYWYRQALGQGPEFLTYFNYEAQQDKSGLPNDRFSAERPEGSISTLTIQRTEQRDSAMYRCASSTRTGGTEAFFGQGTRLTVV.

The chain has TRBV7-9 and TRBJ1-2; 10 bases align to TRBD1. The CDR3 has 17 amino acids. CDR1 and CDR2 (germline): SEHNR, FQNEAQ (reference sequence). Trimming removed 1 base from V and 2 bases from J; junction bases left unmatched: 7. The CDR3 coding sequence is TGTGCCAGCAGCTTAGGTGGGACAGGGGAGGGCAACTATGGCTACACCTTC. Translated, it gives CASSLGGTGEGNYGYTF.

The V and J genes are TRBV29-1 and TRBJ2-7, with D possibly being TRBD2 (6 bases). The CDR3 loop spans 14 amino acids. The V gene lost 5 bases and the J gene lost 2 bases, with 16 bases spanning the gap. Germline CDR1 reads SQVTM; CDR2 reads ANQGSEA. CDR3 nucleotide sequence: TGCAGCGTTATAGCGGCAGGGTCCCCCTACGAGCAGTACTTC. Translated, it gives CSVIAAGSPYEQYF.